This T cell receptor beta chain was observed in a study of identical twins. With 6 bases removed from V and 0 bases from J, the gap between germline ends came to 13 bases. Germline V CDR1 and CDR2: MNHNS, SASEGT. The CDR3 extends over 15 amino acids. Each CDR3 protein gets one entry after TCRdb re-called the 5' RACE reads with MiXCR. Among hundreds of thousands of distinct CDR3 sequences listed, about 18% were seen once. Study-level findings and limits: Rather than following the same donors, the conclusions depended on cross-sectional statistical analysis.

Points on this clonotype: The antigen remains unidentified.

This same sample was also part of a study on T cells expressing NK-cell markers. As that report states: Expanded NKG2C+ T cell clones were not confirmed as HCMV-specific.

The chain couples TRBV6-1 to TRBJ2-3; possibly TRBD2 for D (5 bases). The specimen sequenced was PBMCs. This receptor was taken from a woman in her late teens or twenties in good health. The CDR3 nucleotides read TGTGCCAGCAGGGCCTTATGGAGGAGCACAGATACGCAGTATTTT. Translating gives CASRALWRSTDTQYF.